This TCR beta chain stems from a study of tumor-infiltrating lymphocytes in localized non-small cell lung cancer. In the study overall: Several tumor histologies, both smoking statuses, and some post-neoadjuvant chemotherapy samples were included.

A remark on this clone: The antigen is undetermined.

Some clones are missing from TCRdb's copy, which holds only in-frame ones; the method was immunoSEQ multiplex PCR. This table holds fewer than 25,000 clones, over 60% found once. Germline V gives CDR1 WNHNN, CDR2 SYGVQD (reference sequence). Germline trimming cut 0 bases from V and 5 bases from J; bases unmatched to any gene: 4. CDR3 length: 15 amino acids. Study observations and caveats: No T-cell fraction difference was seen between IM1 and IM2 tumors. Tumors had more T cell infiltration than uninvolved lung, per TCRbeta sequencing and CD3 counts. Tumor T-cell fraction was not associated with recurrence-free survival.

This sequence joins TRBV10-1 and TRBJ2-3; 8 bases are a match to TRBD2. This TCR was recovered from a human donor with non-small cell lung cancer. Sequences were obtained from lung tumor tissue. CDR3 nucleotides: TGCGCCAGCAGTGAGTCAGGGACTAGGAGAGATACGCAGTATTTT. The encoded protein is CASSESGTRRDTQYF.